These 13 T cell receptor beta chains share one sample of origin, sequenced in a study of T cell repertoires in cytomegalovirus infection. Using its own MiXCR run on the reads, TCRdb lists one record per CDR3 protein. The data hold roughly 500,000 distinct CDR3 sequences, with approximately 17% observed a single time. The material sequenced was CD8+ T cells from PBMCs. The receptors were sampled from a human donor in good health (CMV status not recorded). Some clones in this sample may be carry-over from other donors' samples.

This sequence joins TRBV19 and TRBJ1-3, with a possible D match to TRBD1 (5 bases). The germline gives CDR1 LNHDA, CDR2 SQIVND (reference sequence). The length of the CDR3 is 16 residues. Trimming cost V 3 bases and J 0 bases, with 12 bases left between them. For the CDR3, the DNA is TGTGCCAGTAGTATCAAGGGACGGACCTCTGGAAACACCATATATTTT. It is translated as CASSIKGRTSGNTIYF.

J is TRBJ2-1 and V is TRBV27; D might be TRBD2 (5 bases). The germline V and J ends were trimmed by 7 bases and 6 bases, with 19 bases remaining between them. From germline, CDR1 is MNHEY and CDR2 SMNVEV (reference sequence). The CDR3 length is 15 residues. CDR3 protein: CASTFAMTGLNEQFF. The CDR3 coding sequence is TGTGCCAGCACCTTTGCGATGACTGGACTCAATGAGCAGTTCTTC.

In the case of this clonotype: Being one base from a much bigger clone, this may be a read error. The V and J genes are TRBV7-9 and TRBJ2-1, with D perhaps matching TRBD2 (5 bases). TRBJ2-7 explains the end of the DNA better; the J call may be wrong. The CDR3 extends over 13 amino acids. The germline CDR1 and CDR2 sequences are SEHNR and FQNEAQ (reference sequence). CDR3 DNA sequence: TGTGCCAGCAGCTTAGCCCACGCTCGGGGACAGTACTTC. Its translation is CASSLAHARGQYF.

This clonotype showed up many times. V and J are TRBV6-5 and TRBJ2-3; D possibly matches TRBD1 or TRBD2 (5 bases each). Trimming cost V 0 bases and J 2 bases, with 18 bases left between them. Per germline, CDR1 MNHEY and CDR2 SVGAGI. The CDR3 totals 18 residues. The CDR3 is CASSYSTYARDHTDTQYF. CDR3 DNA: TGTGCCAGCAGTTACTCAACCTACGCTAGGGACCACACAGATACGCAGTATTTT.

This clonotype showed up just a few times. The chain is built from TRBV2 and TRBJ2-7, with D uncertain. The germline V gene has CDR1 SNHLY and CDR2 FYNNEI. V lost 7 bases and J 2 bases, leaving 12 bases between the germline ends. The CDR3 is made up of 13 amino acids. The chain's CDR3 is CASTLGQAYEQYF. The CDR3 coding sequence is TGTGCCAGCACCCTGGGCCAGGCCTACGAGCAGTACTTC.

This clonotype was observed a handful of times. This sequence joins TRBV24-1 and TRBJ2-3; 10 nucleotides match TRBD2. V was pared by 2 bases and J by 2 bases, with 3 bases of the junction left unmatched. CDR3 length: 16 amino acids. Germline assignment: CDR1 KGHDR and CDR2 SFDVKD. CDR3 residues: CATSDSSGGPTDTQYF. The DNA of the CDR3 is TGTGCCACCAGTGATTCTAGCGGGGGACCCACAGATACGCAGTATTTT.

This chain links TRBV28 with TRBJ2-7; a possible D gene is TRBD2 (5 bases). Looked up from germline, CDR1 is MDHEN and CDR2 is SYDVKM. The CDR3 extends over 15 amino acids. V was cut by 3 bases and J by 2 bases, with 14 bases left in between. CDR3 in amino acids: CASSFINSETYEQYF. CDR3 nucleotide sequence: TGTGCCAGCAGTTTTATCAATAGCGAAACCTACGAGCAGTACTTC.

This clonotype came up many times. This rearrangement joins TRBV7-6 to TRBJ2-7; a weak D match, TRBD2 (5 bases). Germline CDR1 is SGHVS and CDR2 is FNYEAQ. CDR3 length: 16 amino acids. V gave up 1 base and J gave up 2 bases, with 15 bases separating them. The CDR3: CASSLGAGRGTYEQYF. In DNA, the CDR3 is TGTGCCAGCAGCTTAGGTGCTGGACGGGGTACCTACGAGCAGTACTTC.

The chain recombines TRBV7-3 with TRBJ1-2; D is undetermined. The CDR3 totals 13 residues. With 0 bases removed from V and 6 bases from J, the gap between germline ends came to 8 bases. CDR1 is SGHTA and CDR2 is FQGTGA in the germline V gene. The CDR3 protein is CASSLTCDDGYTF. The DNA of the CDR3 is TGTGCCAGCAGCTTAACGTGTGACGATGGCTACACCTTC.

Only a few counts were recorded for this clonotype. The chain is built from TRBV14 and TRBJ2-7, with 10 bases lining up with TRBD2. Germline CDR1 SGHDN, CDR2 FVKESK. The CDR3 is made up of 18 amino acids. With 1 base clipped from V and 2 bases from J, the junction kept 11 bases outside the gene matches. The CDR3 loop is CASSQVGSGGPNTYEQYF. The CDR3 DNA follows: TGTGCCAGCAGCCAAGTCGGTAGCGGGGGGCCAAACACCTACGAGCAGTACTTC.

The rearrangement uses TRBV5-1 and TRBJ2-7; 14 bases fit TRBD2. Germline loops: CDR1 SGHRS, CDR2 YFSETQ. V dropped 3 bases and J dropped 2; count of bases not matched to a gene: 4. The CDR3 length is 16 residues. The CDR3 is CASSYGLAGGPYEQYF. The CDR3, as DNA: TGCGCCAGCAGCTACGGACTAGCGGGAGGTCCCTACGAGCAGTACTTC.

In its sample, this clonotype was seen many times. The gene calls are TRBV7-3 and TRBJ2-3, with TRBD2 matching over 13 bases. CDR1 SGHTA and CDR2 FQGTGA come from the germline V gene. J gave up 2 bases and V 5 bases, and 10 bases lay outside the gene matches. There are 18 residues in the CDR3. This chain's CDR3 is CASSLLAGGPVITDTQYF. The DNA of the CDR3 is TGTGCCAGCAGCCTACTAGCGGGGGGGCCAGTGATCACAGATACGCAGTATTTT.

Notes on this clonotype: Since a much larger clone is just one base distant, this may be a read error. CDR3 sequence: CASSPTTANTEAYF. Here the CDR3 DNA reads TGTGCCAGCAGTCCGACGACAGCCAACACTGAAGCTTACTTT. This chain joins TRBV28 and TRBJ1-1, with D tentatively TRBD1 (5 bases). The CDR3 loop spans 14 amino acids. In germline, CDR1 is MDHEN, CDR2 SYDVKM. Combining the CDR3 with reference TRBV28 and TRBJ1-1 gives the whole variable domain DVKVTQSSRYLVKRTGEKVFLECVQDMDHENMFWYRQDPGLGLRLIYFSYDVKMKEKGDIPEGYSVSREKKERFSLILESASTNQTSMYLCASSPTTANTEAYFGQGTRLTVV.